This T cell receptor (beta chain) is from a study of blood T cells in healthy people across ages. This clonotype was found once. As yet, its antigen is unknown. Looked up from germline, CDR1 is SNHLY and CDR2 is FYNNEI. Trimming removed 6 bases from V and 8 bases from J, with 21 bases in between. There are 15 residues in the CDR3. Sample-barcoded 5' priming and a J-beta primer mix drove a second PCR of roughly 6 to 12 cycles. Samples each returned at least 3 million CDR3-containing paired-end reads. TCRdb processed the 5' RACE reads anew with MiXCR; each CDR3 protein has one entry. The sample comprises approximately 1,000,000 distinct CDR3 sequences, 40% to 50% of which are singletons, and 15% to 20% rests with the top ten. The study, taken as a whole, reports: Diversity figures based on one million T cells were deemed too low.

The rearrangement joins TRBV2 to TRBJ2-3; D is unclear. Sample: blood. The sequence was collected from a woman in her sixties in good health. Written as DNA, the CDR3 is TGTGCCAGCAGCCCCCGAGTTCCCCCCCATTTTACGCAGTATTTT. Protein sequence: CASSPRVPPHFTQYF. The complete variable domain, with remaining parts taken from reference TRBV2 and TRBJ2-3, reads EPEVTQTPSHQVTQMGQEVILRCVPISNHLYFYWYRQILGQKVEFLVSFYNNEISEKSEIFDDQFSVERPDGSNFTLKIRSTKLEDSAMYFCASSPRVPPHFTQYFGPGTRLTVL.